This TCR beta chain was sequenced during a study of CD4+ T cells in melanoma. The germline V gene has CDR1 SQVTM and CDR2 ANQGSEA. The CDR3 length is 10 residues. V lost 8 bases, J lost 1 base, and 5 bases lay in between. TCRdb keeps only in-frame clones here, not all; method: immunoSEQ multiplex PCR. The sample lists about 110,000 clones; roughly 90% were seen once. Only a few counts were recorded for this clone. The specimen sequenced was peripheral blood. The sequence derives from a human donor with melanoma. The chain couples TRBV29-1 to TRBJ1-1, with D uncertain. The CDR3: CSLTNTEAFF. Written as DNA, the CDR3 is TGCAGCCTCACGAACACTGAAGCTTTCTTT.